Sequencing of this T cell receptor beta chain was carried out in a study of T cell responses to AZD1222 COVID-19 vaccine. Note on this clone: Its specificity is unknown.

The assay was immunoSEQ multiplex PCR, and TCRdb's table has in-frame clones only and misses some. The sample gives about 130,000 clones, around 85% of which show up once; approximately 8% is in the top ten. General study results and limits: Targeting of unmutated variant regions was reportedly seen in nearly half of spike-specific TCRs. In a largely white British group with more females than males, clonal diversity was possibly underestimated. Repertoires were obtained solely post-peak T cell response.

The germline gives CDR1 SGHNT, CDR2 YYREEE (reference sequence). The CDR3 is 15 residues long. V trimming: 9 bases; J trimming: 2 bases; junction bases outside the gene matches: 8. This rearrangement joins TRBV5-4 to TRBJ2-2; 9 bases match TRBD2. This sample comprised peripheral blood, obtained 28 days after the second dose of the MenACWY control vaccine. This sequence originates from an adult who received the MenACWY meningococcal vaccine as a control. This chain's CDR3 is CATQRLAGNTGELFF. CDR3 sequence (DNA): TGTGCCACCCAGCGGCTAGCGGGAAACACCGGGGAGCTGTTTTTT. Full variable domain (missing parts from reference TRBV5-4 and TRBJ2-2): ETGVTQSPTHLIKTRGQQVTLRCSSQSGHNTVSWYQQALGQGPQFIFQYYREEENGRGNFPPRFSGLQFPNYSSELNVNALELDDSALYLCATQRLAGNTGELFFGEGSRLTVL.